A selection of T cell receptor beta chains follows, all from one sample in a study of CD4 T cells in relation to SARS-CoV-2 and coronaviruses. Here immunoSEQ multiplex PCR was the method, and the copy in TCRdb shows in-frame clones only, minus some. The repertoire consists of around 18,000 clones, with over 65% occurring once and the leading ten covering roughly 31%. These receptors' antigens are unknown. The sequencing input was CD4+ T cells from PBMCs, cultured in vitro. The receptors shown here come from a human donor in good health. The CDR3 runs from the conserved cysteine through the conserved F or W. D genes are given only for firm matches. The size field is filled for only some rows; it gives once, few, many or a size class.

V	D	J	size	DNA	CDR3
TRBV19	TRBD1	TRBJ1-5	NA	TGTGCCATAGGGACAGGGGACCAGCCCCAGCATTTT	CAIGTGDQPQHF
TRBV24-1	TRBD1	TRBJ2-4	NA	TGTGCCACCAGCCAGGCCGGGACAGCAAAAAACATTCAGTACTTC	CATSQAGTAKNIQYF
TRBV5-4	NA	TRBJ2-3	NA	TGTGCCAGCACCCCTCTGTCAGTCGGGGATACGCAGTATTTT	CASTPLSVGDTQYF
TRBV10-3	NA	TRBJ1-1	NA	TGTGCCATCAGTGAGGCCCAGGCAGGGCGCGAGGCTGAAGCTTTCTTT	CAISEAQAGREAEAFF
TRBV2	NA	TRBJ1-5	few	TGTGCCAGCATGGGGGGACAAGGCTACAATCAGCCCCAGCATTTT	CASMGGQGYNQPQHF
TRBV6-5	NA	TRBJ1-5	NA	TGTGCCAGCAGTTACATAGGGGGGACCAATCAGCCCCAGCATTTT	CASSYIGGTNQPQHF
TRBV9	TRBD2	TRBJ2-1	NA	TGTGCCAGCAGCTCCAGCGGGAGTTACAATGAGCAGTTCTTC	CASSSSGSYNEQFF
TRBV24-1	NA	TRBJ2-1	few	TGTGCCACCAGTGATTTCTGGGGGGCGGGCAATGAGCAGTTCTTC	CATSDFWGAGNEQFF
TRBV2	NA	TRBJ2-7	NA	TGTGCCAGCACCGCAGAGGGCGCTTCCTACGAGCAGTACTTC	CASTAEGASYEQYF
TRBV15	NA	TRBJ2-7	NA	TGTGCCACCAGCTCCACGCTAGGCGAGCAGTACTTC	CATSSTLGEQYF
TRBV10-1	NA	TRBJ1-1	NA	TGCGCCAGCAGGGAGACATTGAACACTGAAGCTTTCTTT	CASRETLNTEAFF
TRBV20-1	TRBD1	TRBJ1-1	NA	TGCAACGCACAGGGGGGCACTGAAGCTTTCTTT	CNAQGGTEAFF
TRBV5-1	TRBD2	TRBJ2-2	NA	TGCGCCAGCAGCCGGACGGGGGGGCCAGCGAACACCGGGGAGCTGTTTTTT	CASSRTGGPANTGELFF
TRBV6-2/TRBV6-3	NA	TRBJ1-2	NA	TGTGCCAGCAGTTACGTCACAGAAGGTGGCTACACCTTC	CASSYVTEGGYTF
TRBV4-2	NA	TRBJ1-2	NA	TGTGCCAGCAGCCAAGAGCGGATCCCTGGCTACACCTTC	CASSQERIPGYTF